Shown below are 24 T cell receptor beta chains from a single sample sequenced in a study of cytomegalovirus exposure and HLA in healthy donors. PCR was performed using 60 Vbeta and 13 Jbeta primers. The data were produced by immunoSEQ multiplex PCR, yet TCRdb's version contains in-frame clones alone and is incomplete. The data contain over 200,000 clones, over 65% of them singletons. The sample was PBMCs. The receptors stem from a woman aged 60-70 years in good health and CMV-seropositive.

The CDR3 region is CASGPSTSGGYNEQFF. The CDR3 nucleotides read TGTGCCAGCGGACCTTCGACTAGCGGGGGATACAATGAGCAGTTCTTC. The V gene is TRBV5-4, the J gene TRBJ2-1, with 12 bases lining up with TRBD2. Germline V gene lookup returns CDR1 SGHNT and CDR2 YYREEE (reference sequence). The V and J ends lost 7 bases and 4 bases, in that order; junction bases with no gene match: 9. This CDR3 is built from 16 residues. Supplemented by reference TRBV5-4 and TRBJ2-1, the full variable domain reads ETGVTQSPTHLIKTRGQQVTLRCSSQSGHNTVSWYQQALGQGPQFIFQYYREEENGRGNFPPRFSGLQFPNYSSELNVNALELDDSALYLCASGPSTSGGYNEQFFGPGTRLTVL.

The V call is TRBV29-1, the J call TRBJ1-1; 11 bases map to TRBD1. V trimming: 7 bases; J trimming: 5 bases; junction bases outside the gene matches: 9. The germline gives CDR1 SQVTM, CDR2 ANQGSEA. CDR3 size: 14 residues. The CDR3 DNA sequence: TGCAGCGGCAACGGACAGGGGGCGCGAACTGAAGCTTTCTTT. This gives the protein CSGNGQGARTEAFF.

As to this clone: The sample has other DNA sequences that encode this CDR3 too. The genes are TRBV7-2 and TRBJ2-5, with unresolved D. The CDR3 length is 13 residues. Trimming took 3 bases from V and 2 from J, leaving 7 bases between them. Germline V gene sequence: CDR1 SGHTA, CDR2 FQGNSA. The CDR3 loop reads CASSFGLQETQYF. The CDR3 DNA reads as TGTGCCAGCAGCTTTGGGCTGCAAGAGACCCAGTACTTC.

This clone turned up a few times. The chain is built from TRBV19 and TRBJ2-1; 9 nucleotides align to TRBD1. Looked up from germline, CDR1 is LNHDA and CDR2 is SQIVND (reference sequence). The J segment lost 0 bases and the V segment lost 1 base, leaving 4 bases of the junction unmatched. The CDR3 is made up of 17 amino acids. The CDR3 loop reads CASSIGTGASSYNEQFF. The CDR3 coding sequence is TGTGCCAGTAGTATAGGGACAGGGGCCAGCTCCTACAATGAGCAGTTCTTC.

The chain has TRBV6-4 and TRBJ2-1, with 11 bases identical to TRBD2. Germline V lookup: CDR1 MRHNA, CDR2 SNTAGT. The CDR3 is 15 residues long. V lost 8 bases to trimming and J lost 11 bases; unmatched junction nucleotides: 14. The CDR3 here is CASATLSGGAPKQFF. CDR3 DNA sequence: TGTGCCAGCGCCACCCTTAGCGGGGGGGCACCTAAGCAGTTCTTC.

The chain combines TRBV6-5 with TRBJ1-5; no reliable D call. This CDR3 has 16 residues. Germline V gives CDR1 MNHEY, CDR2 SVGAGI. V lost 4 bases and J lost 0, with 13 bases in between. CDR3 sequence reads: CASSSSLAGSNQPQHF. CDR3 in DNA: TGTGCCAGCAGTTCCTCCCTGGCGGGTAGCAATCAGCCCCAGCATTTT.

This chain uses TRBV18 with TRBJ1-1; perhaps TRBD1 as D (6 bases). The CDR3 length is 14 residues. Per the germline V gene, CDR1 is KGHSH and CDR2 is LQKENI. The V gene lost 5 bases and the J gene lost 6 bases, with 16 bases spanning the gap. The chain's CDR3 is CASSTDSGASEAFF. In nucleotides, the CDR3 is TGTGCCAGCTCAACGGACTCAGGGGCCTCTGAAGCTTTCTTT.

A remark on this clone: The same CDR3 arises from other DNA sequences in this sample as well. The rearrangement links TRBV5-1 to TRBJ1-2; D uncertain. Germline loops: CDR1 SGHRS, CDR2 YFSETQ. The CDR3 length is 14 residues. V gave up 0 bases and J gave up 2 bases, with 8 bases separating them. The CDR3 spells CASSLATGNYGYTF. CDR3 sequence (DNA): TGCGCCAGCAGCTTGGCGACCGGGAACTATGGCTACACCTTC.

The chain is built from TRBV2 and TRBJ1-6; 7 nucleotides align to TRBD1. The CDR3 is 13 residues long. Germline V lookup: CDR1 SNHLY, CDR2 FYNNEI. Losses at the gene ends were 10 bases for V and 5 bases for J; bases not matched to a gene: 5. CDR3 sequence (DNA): TGTGCCACAACCGGGACAGATAATTCACCCCTCCACTTT. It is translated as CATTGTDNSPLHF.

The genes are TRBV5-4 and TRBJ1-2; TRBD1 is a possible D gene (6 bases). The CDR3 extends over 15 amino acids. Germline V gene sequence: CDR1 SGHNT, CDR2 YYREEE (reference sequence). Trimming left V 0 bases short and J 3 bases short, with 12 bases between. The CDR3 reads CASSLVGGQDYGYTF. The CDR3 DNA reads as TGTGCCAGCAGCTTGGTGGGGGGGCAGGACTATGGCTACACCTTC.

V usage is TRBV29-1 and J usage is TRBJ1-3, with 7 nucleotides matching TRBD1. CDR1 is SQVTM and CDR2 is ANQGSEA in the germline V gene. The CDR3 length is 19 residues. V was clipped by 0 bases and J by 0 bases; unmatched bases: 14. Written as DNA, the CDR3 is TGCAGCGTTGAAGACCCTTACGCGGGACAGCTAAACTCTGGAAACACCATATATTTT. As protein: CSVEDPYAGQLNSGNTIYF.

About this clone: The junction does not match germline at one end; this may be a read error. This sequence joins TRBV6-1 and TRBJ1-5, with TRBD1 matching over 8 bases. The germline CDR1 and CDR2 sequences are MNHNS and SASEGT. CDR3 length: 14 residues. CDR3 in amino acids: CASRDRGGDQPQHF. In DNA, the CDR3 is TGTGCCAGCCGTGACAGGGGAGGGGATCAGCCCCAGCATTTT.

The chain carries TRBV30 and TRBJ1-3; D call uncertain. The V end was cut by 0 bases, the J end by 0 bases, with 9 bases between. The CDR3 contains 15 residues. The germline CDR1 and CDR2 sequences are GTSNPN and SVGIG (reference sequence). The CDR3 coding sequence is TGTGCCTGGAGTGTTCCGGGAGTCTCTGGAAACACCATATATTTT. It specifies CAWSVPGVSGNTIYF.

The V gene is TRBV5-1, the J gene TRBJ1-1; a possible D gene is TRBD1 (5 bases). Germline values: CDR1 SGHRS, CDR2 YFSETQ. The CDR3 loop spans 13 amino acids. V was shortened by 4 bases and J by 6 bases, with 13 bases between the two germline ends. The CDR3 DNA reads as TGCGCCAGCAGCCCGGGGGGAGTCTCTGAAGCTTTCTTT. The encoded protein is CASSPGGVSEAFF.

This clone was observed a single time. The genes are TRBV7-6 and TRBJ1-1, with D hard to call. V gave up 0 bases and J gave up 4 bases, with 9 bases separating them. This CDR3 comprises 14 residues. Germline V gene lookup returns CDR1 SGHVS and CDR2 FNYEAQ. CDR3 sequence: CASSLAGSGTEAFF. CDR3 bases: TGTGCCAGCAGCTTAGCCGGGAGTGGCACTGAAGCTTTCTTT. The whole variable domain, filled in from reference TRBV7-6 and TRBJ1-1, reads GAGVSQSPRYKVTKRGQDVALRCDPISGHVSLYWYRQALGQGPEFLTYFNYEAQQDKSGLPNDRFSAERPEGSISTLTIQRTEQRDSAMYRCASSLAGSGTEAFFGQGTRLTVV.

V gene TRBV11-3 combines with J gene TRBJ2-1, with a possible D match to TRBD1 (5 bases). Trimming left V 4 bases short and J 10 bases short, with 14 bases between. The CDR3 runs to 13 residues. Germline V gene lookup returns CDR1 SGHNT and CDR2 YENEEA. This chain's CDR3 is CASSWGPHSEQFF. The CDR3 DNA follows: TGTGCCAGCAGCTGGGGCCCACACAGCGAGCAGTTCTTC.

This CDR3 is CASKAGTSSGNTIYF. The CDR3 coding sequence is TGTGCCAGCAAAGCAGGTACGAGCTCTGGAAACACCATATATTTT. The rearrangement joins TRBV6-1 to TRBJ1-3, with D unclear. The germline V and J ends were trimmed by 7 bases and 0 bases, with 13 bases remaining between them. This CDR3 contains 15 residues. CDR1 and CDR2 from the germline V gene are MNHNS and SASEGT.

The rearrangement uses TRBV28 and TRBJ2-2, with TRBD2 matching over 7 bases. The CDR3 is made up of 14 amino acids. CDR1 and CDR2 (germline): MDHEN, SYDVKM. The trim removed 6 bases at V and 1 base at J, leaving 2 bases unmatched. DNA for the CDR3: TGTGCCAGCAGGTCGGGGGGGAACACCGGGGAGCTGTTTTTT. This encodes CASRSGGNTGELFF.

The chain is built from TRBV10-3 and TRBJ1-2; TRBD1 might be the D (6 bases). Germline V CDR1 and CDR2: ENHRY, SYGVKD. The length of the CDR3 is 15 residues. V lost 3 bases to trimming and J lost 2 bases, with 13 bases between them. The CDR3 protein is CAISENRGANYGYTF. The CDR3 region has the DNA TGTGCCATCAGTGAAAATCGGGGGGCAAACTATGGCTACACCTTC.

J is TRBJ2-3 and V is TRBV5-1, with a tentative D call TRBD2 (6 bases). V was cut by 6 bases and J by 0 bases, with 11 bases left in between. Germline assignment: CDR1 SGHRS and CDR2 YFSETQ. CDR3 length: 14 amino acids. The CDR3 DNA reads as TGCGCCAGCACCAGGGACTCTAGCACAGATACGCAGTATTTT. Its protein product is CASTRDSSTDTQYF.

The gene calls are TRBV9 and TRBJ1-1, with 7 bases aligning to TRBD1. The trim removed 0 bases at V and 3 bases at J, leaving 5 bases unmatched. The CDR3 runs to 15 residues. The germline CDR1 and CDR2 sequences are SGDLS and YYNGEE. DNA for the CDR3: TGTGCCAGCAGCGTAGTGGCGCAGGGGGACACTGAAGCTTTCTTT. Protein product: CASSVVAQGDTEAFF.

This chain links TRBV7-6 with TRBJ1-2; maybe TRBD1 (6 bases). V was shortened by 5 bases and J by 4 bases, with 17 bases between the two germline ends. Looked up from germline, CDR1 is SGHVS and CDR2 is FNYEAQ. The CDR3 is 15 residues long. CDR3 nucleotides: TGTGCCAGCAGCCCCCGGACAGTCAGTACCTATGGCTACACCTTC. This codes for CASSPRTVSTYGYTF. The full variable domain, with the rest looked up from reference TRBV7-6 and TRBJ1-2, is GAGVSQSPRYKVTKRGQDVALRCDPISGHVSLYWYRQALGQGPEFLTYFNYEAQQDKSGLPNDRFSAERPEGSISTLTIQRTEQRDSAMYRCASSPRTVSTYGYTFGSGTRLTVV.

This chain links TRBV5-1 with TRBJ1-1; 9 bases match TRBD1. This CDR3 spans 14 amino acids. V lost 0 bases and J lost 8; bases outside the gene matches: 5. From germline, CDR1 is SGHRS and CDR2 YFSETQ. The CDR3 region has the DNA TGCGCCAGCAGCTTGGCTGGGACAGGGTACGAAGCTTTCTTT. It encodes CASSLAGTGYEAFF.

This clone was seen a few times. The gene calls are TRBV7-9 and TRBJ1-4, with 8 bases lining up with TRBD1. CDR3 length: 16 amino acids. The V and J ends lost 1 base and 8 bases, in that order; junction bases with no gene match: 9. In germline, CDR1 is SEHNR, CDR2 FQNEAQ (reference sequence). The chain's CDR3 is CASSLVTRGLGEKLFF. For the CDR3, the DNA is TGTGCCAGCAGCTTAGTTACCAGGGGGCTCGGAGAAAAACTGTTTTTT.